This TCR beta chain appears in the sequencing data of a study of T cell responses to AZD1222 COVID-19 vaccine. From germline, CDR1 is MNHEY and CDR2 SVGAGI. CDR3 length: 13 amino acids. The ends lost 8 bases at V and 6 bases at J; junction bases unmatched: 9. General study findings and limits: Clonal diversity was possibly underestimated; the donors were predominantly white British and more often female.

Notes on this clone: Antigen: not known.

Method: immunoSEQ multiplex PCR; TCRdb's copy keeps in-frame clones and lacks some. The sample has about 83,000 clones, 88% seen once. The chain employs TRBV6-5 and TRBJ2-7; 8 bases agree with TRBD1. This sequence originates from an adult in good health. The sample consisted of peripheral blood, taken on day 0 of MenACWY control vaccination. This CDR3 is CASRRTGSFEQYF. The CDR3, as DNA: TGTGCCAGCCGCCGGACAGGGTCTTTCGAGCAGTACTTC.